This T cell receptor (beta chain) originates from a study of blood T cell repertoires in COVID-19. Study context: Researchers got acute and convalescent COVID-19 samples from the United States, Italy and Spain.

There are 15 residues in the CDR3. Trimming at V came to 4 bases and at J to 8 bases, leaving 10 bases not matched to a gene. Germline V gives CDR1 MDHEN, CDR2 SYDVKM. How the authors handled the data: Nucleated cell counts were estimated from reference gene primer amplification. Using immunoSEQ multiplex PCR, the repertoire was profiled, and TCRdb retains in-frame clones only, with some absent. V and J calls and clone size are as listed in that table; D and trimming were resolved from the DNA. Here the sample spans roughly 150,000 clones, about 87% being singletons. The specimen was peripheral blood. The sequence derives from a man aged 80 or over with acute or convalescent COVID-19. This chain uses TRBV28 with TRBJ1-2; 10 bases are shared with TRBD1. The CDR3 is CASSSQKTGGRGYTF. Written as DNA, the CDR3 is TGTGCCAGCAGTTCCCAGAAGACAGGGGGCAGGGGCTACACCTTC.